Each of the 21 T cell receptor beta chains below was sequenced from the same sample in a study of T-cell memory formation after mild COVID-19. TCRdb analysed the 5' RACE reads with MiXCR anew, one entry per CDR3 protein. The profile shows approximately 300,000 distinct CDR3 sequences, approximately 16% of them singletons. Specimen: PBMCs or a T cell subset sorted from them (not recorded which). These receptors originate from a man aged 18 to 29 who had mild COVID-19 (a few samples of this study predate the infection). Cell type and time point are not known.

The rearrangement links TRBV6-1 to TRBJ1-2; D is ambiguous. CDR3 length: 13 amino acids. V lost 0 bases, J lost 4 bases, and 6 bases lay in between. Germline V gene data show CDR1 as MNHNS and CDR2 as SASEGT. In DNA form, the CDR3 reads TGTGCCAGCAGTGAAGCGAGCCGCTATGGCTACACCTTC. Translation: CASSEASRYGYTF.

V gene TRBV2 combines with J gene TRBJ2-2; TRBD1 is a possible D gene (5 bases). The V end was cut by 5 bases, the J end by 4 bases, with 17 bases between. This CDR3 has 16 residues. Germline values: CDR1 SNHLY, CDR2 FYNNEI. Here the CDR3 reads CASSTVGPRGTGELFF. The CDR3 bases are TGTGCCAGCAGTACAGTGGGGCCTAGGGGCACCGGGGAGCTGTTTTTT.

The J gene is TRBJ2-7, the V gene TRBV4-3; TRBD2 agrees at 7 bases. The CDR3 totals 18 residues. Trimming at V came to 6 bases and at J to 7 bases, leaving 24 bases not matched to a gene. The germline V gene encodes CDR1 LGHNA and CDR2 YSLEER. The CDR3 loop reads CASRSFRGLLQFVREQYF. The DNA of the CDR3 is TGCGCCAGCAGATCTTTCCGGGGACTACTTCAGTTCGTTCGGGAGCAGTACTTC.

The chain recombines TRBV28 with TRBJ2-2; 7 bases line up with TRBD2. Germline V gene sequence: CDR1 MDHEN, CDR2 SYDVKM. V lost 8 bases, J lost 6 bases, and 3 bases stayed unmatched. The CDR3 sequence is 12 residues long. CDR3 protein: CASAAGAGELFF. CDR3 nucleotide sequence: TGTGCCAGCGCCGCGGGAGCCGGGGAGCTGTTTTTT. The variable domain in full, completed from reference TRBV28 and TRBJ2-2, reads DVKVTQSSRYLVKRTGEKVFLECVQDMDHENMFWYRQDPGLGLRLIYFSYDVKMKEKGDIPEGYSVSREKKERFSLILESASTNQTSMYLCASAAGAGELFFGEGSRLTVL.

This clonotype was seen at least ten times. The J gene is TRBJ2-3, the V gene TRBV6-4, with 8 bases lining up with TRBD2. This CDR3 comprises 15 residues. The germline V gene encodes CDR1 MRHNA and CDR2 SNTAGT. V lost 3 bases, J lost 4 bases, and 6 bases stayed unmatched. CDR3 DNA sequence: TGTGCCAGCAGTGAAGGAGCGGGGGCCGCAGATACGCAGTATTTT. This translates into CASSEGAGAADTQYF.

The CDR3 reads CASSPVDREAFF. For the CDR3, the DNA is TGTGCCAGCAGCCCTGTTGACAGAGAAGCTTTCTTT. The chain employs TRBV7-9 and TRBJ1-1, with D perhaps TRBD1 (5 bases). CDR1 and CDR2 (germline): SEHNR, FQNEAQ (reference sequence). There are 12 residues in the CDR3. V was pared by 5 bases and J by 8 bases, with 12 bases between.

The J gene is TRBJ2-7, the V gene TRBV11-2; weak D call: TRBD1 (5 bases). The germline CDR1 and CDR2 sequences are SGHAT and FQNNGV. Between the trimmed V and J ends, which lost 4 bases and 3 bases, there was a span of 10 bases. This CDR3 is built from 13 residues. For the CDR3, the DNA is TGTGCCAGCAGCTCCGCAGGGATCTACGAGCAGTACGTC. Translated, it gives CASSSAGIYEQYV.

This clonotype has only a few counts. J is TRBJ1-2 and V is TRBV28; possibly TRBD1 for D (5 bases). The CDR3 totals 14 residues. Germline assignment: CDR1 MDHEN and CDR2 SYDVKM. Trimming took off 7 bases at V and 4 bases at J, with 16 bases between the two ends. The CDR3 DNA follows: TGTGCCAGCACCCCGGGGCAGCTACCCTATGGCTACACCTTC. Translated: CASTPGQLPYGYTF.

The sample holds a few counts of this clonotype. The V gene is TRBV5-1, the J gene TRBJ2-3; no firm D call. The CDR3 has 14 residues. Trimming stripped 1 base from V and 0 bases from J, with 6 bases between. Germline V lookup: CDR1 SGHRS, CDR2 YFSETQ. This CDR3 is CASSLTPSTDTQYF. In DNA form, the CDR3 reads TGCGCCAGCAGCTTGACGCCCAGCACAGATACGCAGTATTTT.

The chain employs TRBV2 and TRBJ2-3, with 7 bases matching TRBD1. The J segment lost 2 bases and the V segment lost 6 bases, leaving 5 bases of the junction unmatched. The CDR3 totals 14 residues. Looked up from germline, CDR1 is SNHLY and CDR2 is FYNNEI. The CDR3 is CASRRQGDTDTQYF. The DNA of the CDR3 is TGTGCCAGCAGGCGACAGGGAGACACAGATACGCAGTATTTT.

This clonotype was seen more than once but under ten times. The chain joins TRBV2 to TRBJ2-5; TRBD2 agrees at 12 bases. After removal of 8 bases from V and 3 bases from J, the junction contained 7 bases not matched to a gene. CDR3 length equals 15 residues. The germline gives CDR1 SNHLY, CDR2 FYNNEI. CDR3 residues: CASGGLAGPEETQYF. The CDR3 nucleotides are TGTGCCAGCGGAGGACTAGCGGGACCCGAAGAGACCCAGTACTTC. Full variable domain (missing parts from reference TRBV2 and TRBJ2-5): EPEVTQTPSHQVTQMGQEVILRCVPISNHLYFYWYRQILGQKVEFLVSFYNNEISEKSEIFDDQFSVERPDGSNFTLKIRSTKLEDSAMYFCASGGLAGPEETQYFGPGTRLLVL.

As DNA, the CDR3 is TGTGCCAGCAGCGAAGACGGGGGGAACTACAATGAGCAGTTCTTC. As protein: CASSEDGGNYNEQFF. V is TRBV7-2 and J is TRBJ2-1; TRBD2 matches 7 bases. Trimming at V came to 5 bases and at J to 3 bases, leaving 7 bases not matched to a gene. The CDR3 length is 15 residues. The germline V gene has CDR1 SGHTA and CDR2 FQGNSA.

The rearrangement uses TRBV4-2 and TRBJ1-1, with D maybe TRBD1 (5 bases). With 0 bases removed from V and 3 bases from J, the gap between germline ends came to 11 bases. The CDR3 spans 15 residues. Germline V gene data show CDR1 as LGHNA and CDR2 as YNFKEQ. The CDR3 is CASSQDVAGYTEAFF. Written as DNA, the CDR3 is TGTGCCAGCAGCCAAGATGTGGCAGGGTACACTGAAGCTTTCTTT.

This clonotype was counted a few times. The CDR3 region has the DNA TGTGCCAGCAGCCGGACAGGGAACTCCTACGAGCAGTACGTC. Encoded protein: CASSRTGNSYEQYV. The chain has TRBV28 and TRBJ2-7; TRBD1 aligns across 8 bases. J gave up 0 bases and V 6 bases, and 4 bases lay outside the gene matches. CDR3 length: 14 residues. Germline V gene sequence: CDR1 MDHEN, CDR2 SYDVKM.

This clonotype has just a few counts. The chain employs TRBV29-1 and TRBJ2-1; D possibly corresponds to TRBD1 (6 bases). This CDR3 spans 12 amino acids. V was trimmed by 5 bases and J by 4 bases, leaving 9 bases between them. Germline V gives CDR1 SQVTM, CDR2 ANQGSEA. CDR3 nucleotides: TGCAGCGTTTCACAGGGATACAATGAGCAGTTCTTC. This gives the protein CSVSQGYNEQFF.

The rearrangement links TRBV4-1 to TRBJ1-1; D gene ambiguous. The CDR3 extends over 14 amino acids. Trimming shortened V by 3 bases and J by 7 bases, and 15 bases separated the two germline ends. Germline V gene data show CDR1 as MGHRA and CDR2 as YSYEKL. The CDR3 sequence: CASSHRSGVSEAFF. The DNA for the CDR3 is TGCGCCAGCAGCCATAGGTCGGGAGTGAGTGAAGCTTTCTTT.

This chain uses TRBV15 with TRBJ1-2; tentative D call: TRBD1 (5 bases). This CDR3 has 15 residues. V shed 5 bases and J shed 3 bases, with 16 bases lying between them. CDR1 and CDR2 (germline): LNHNV, YYDKDF (reference sequence). CDR3 sequence (DNA): TGTGCCACCAGCTTACCCGAGGCAGGGTACTATGGCTACACCTTC. Translation: CATSLPEAGYYGYTF.

With regard to this clonotype: An end of the junction does not agree with germline; a read error may underlie this. The genes are TRBV5-5 and TRBJ2-6, with D unresolved. The germline V gene has CDR1 SGHKS and CDR2 YYEKEE (reference sequence). The CDR3 loop spans 14 amino acids. The CDR3: CASTLLSGANVLTF. CDR3 coding DNA: TGTGCCAGCACCTTGCTCTCGGGGGCCAACGTCCTGACTTTC. The whole variable domain, remainder taken from reference TRBV5-5 and TRBJ2-6, is DAGVTQSPTHLIKTRGQQVTLRCSPISGHKSVSWYQQVLGQGPQFIFQYYEKEERGRGNFPDRFSARQFPNYSSELNVNALLLGDSALYLCASTLLSGANVLTFGAGSRLTVL.

The CDR3 is CASSAGQAMNTEAFF. CDR3 nucleotide sequence: TGCGCCAGCAGCGCCGGACAGGCGATGAACACTGAAGCTTTCTTT. The chain has TRBV5-1 and TRBJ1-1; TRBD1 aligns across 7 bases. CDR1 and CDR2 (germline): SGHRS, YFSETQ. The V gene end was trimmed by 4 bases and the J gene end by 0 bases; junction bases not matched to a gene: 6. The CDR3 loop spans 15 amino acids.

The chain has TRBV24-1 and TRBJ2-2, with D perhaps TRBD1 (5 bases). There are 15 residues in the CDR3. The germline V gene has CDR1 KGHDR and CDR2 SFDVKD. The V and J ends lost 3 bases and 5 bases respectively, with 12 bases between them. CDR3 in DNA: TGTGCCACCAGTGATACCCTCGACAGTACCGGGGAGCTGTTTTTT. Translating gives CATSDTLDSTGELFF.

This clonotype appeared a few times. This chain joins TRBV4-1 and TRBJ1-6, with D possibly TRBD1 on 5 matching bases. Trimming cost V 3 bases and J 5 bases, with 11 bases left between them. The CDR3 length is 15 residues. Germline V gene sequence: CDR1 MGHRA, CDR2 YSYEKL. DNA for the CDR3: TGCGCCAGCAGCCATAGGGGCGCCGATAATTCACCCCTCCACTTT. Translating it yields CASSHRGADNSPLHF.